This T cell receptor (beta chain) was obtained from a study of vaccination effects on CD4 cells after COVID-19 (dated by TCRdb to between 2021 and 2024). With regard to the full study: Each participant got two doses of an mRNA SARS-CoV-2 vaccine, either BNT162b2 or mRNA-1273. The study compared SARS-CoV-2 spike-specific CD4+ TCR repertoires before and after mRNA vaccination in COVID-19 convalescent patients and infection-naive vaccine recipients. Cultures from other donors in the study were sequenced with the Oncomine TCR Beta short-read assay on an Illumina iSeq 100. A total of ten to eleven COVID-19 convalescent patients and a handful of SARS-CoV-2-naive healthy vaccine recipients were included in the full study. Broad study findings and their caveats: Only a small number of convalescent patients were included, and no early post-infection timepoints were available, which limited the study. In healthy vaccine recipients, vaccine-induced clones were almost all SARS-CoV-2 mono-reactive, with only 1 of 255 cross-reactive with common cold coronaviruses. At late post-vaccination timepoints, both infection-induced and vaccine-induced clones showed marked clonal contraction, consistent with waning T cell responses.

In the ViraFEST assay, PBMC were stimulated with viral peptide pools, and TCR sequencing was then used to find antigen-specific CD4+ T cell clonotypes based on their expansion. After around eleven days of culture, CD4+ T cells were isolated with the EasySep CD4+ T cell isolation kit. None of the healthy vaccine recipients had a prior SARS-CoV-2 infection, which was confirmed by nucleocapsid antibody tests that came back negative both before and after vaccination. Some 2 million PBMC per well were cultured in IMDM with roughly 5% human AB serum, roughly 10 IU/ml IL-2 and gentamicin, plus 10 ug/ml peptides. On days 3 and 7, half of the culture medium was replaced with fresh IL-2-containing medium. Unless otherwise noted, each peptide stimulation condition was cultured in triplicate wells. Using Ficoll-Paque Plus gradient centrifugation, PBMC were separated from whole blood and then either used fresh or cryopreserved at -140C. The overlapping peptide pools covered the spike proteins of SARS-CoV-2 as well as those of the common cold coronaviruses HCoV-NL63, HCoV-OC43 and HCoV-229E. Genomic DNA was extracted from cultured CD4+ T cells with the QIAamp micro DNA kit.

A word on this clone: Its antigen is unknown. Base quality data are lacking; no much larger clone is found one base away.

Preparation of the library involved the immunoSEQ multiplex PCR assay. TCR beta CDR3 sequencing was performed on DNA from the cultured, isolated CD4+ T cells. On the study's bioinformatics: The analysis removed non-productive TCR sequences, trimmed reads to the CDR3 region, and retained only CDR3s that were 7 or more amino acids long. Antigen-specific clonotypes were identified using the MANAFEST web app by comparison of expansion in peptide wells against reference cultures. Positive clones required FDR<0.05 expansion versus reference and all other wells, odds ratio above 5, and frequency above 0.1% in two replicate wells. A clonotype was called cross-reactive if it was significantly expanded both in SARS-CoV-2 spike wells and in at least one common cold coronavirus spike condition. CDR3 similarity was assessed by Levenshtein distance with the stringdist R package, and unrooted trees were built with ape in R 3.6.1. The source is immuneACCESS, and TCRdb retained only in-frame sequences with V and J called. Part of the clones is not carried over; for the studies checked, unresolved V genes explain less than half of this, and the remainder is unexplained. From that table come the V and J calls and clone size; the DNA was used to work out D and trimming. This sample is represented by tens of thousands of clones; 70% to 80% of them were singletons. The biggest ten clones account for approximately 2.8% of the sample.

The origin of this receptor is a human donor who received a COVID-19 vaccine. Sequencing was performed on CD4+ T cells from PBMCs cultured with HCoV-NL63 spike peptides, taken before COVID-19 vaccination. This sample's cell subset or site label indicates: HCoV-NL63 spike overlapping peptide pool stimulation.

The DNA reads TGTGCCTGGACAGTCTATAATTCACCCCTCCACTTT. The encoded protein is CAWTVYNSPLHF. The rearranged segments are TRBV30 and TRBJ1-6, with an unclear D gene assignment. The cysteine opens and the phenylalanine closes a CDR3 of 12 amino acids. Only the CDR3 region is kept as DNA, spanning 36 bases read in frame from base 1. From a lookup of the germline V gene (reference sequence), CDR1 and CDR2 are GTSNPN and SVGIG. The V end loses 4 bases and the J end loses 3 bases, and a stretch of 4 bases separates them.